This T cell receptor beta chain was identified during a study of PD-1 blockade in classical Hodgkin lymphoma. As for the study in general: On a schedule of every 2 weeks, patients received nivolumab 3 mg/kg intravenously.

The V and J ends lost 4 bases and 0 bases respectively, with 9 bases between them. The CDR3 has 14 residues. Germline CDR1 ENHRY, CDR2 SYGVKD. Study findings and constraints: Repertoire differences lack defined causes, possibly disease activity or prior therapy. There was a significant rise in CD4+ TCR diversity by C4D1, with no such rise for CD8+.

Clones were sequenced by immunoSEQ multiplex PCR, and TCRdb holds only the in-frame ones, with some missing. The sample has fewer than 14,000 clones, about 70% seen once. Noted time point: cycle 4 day 1 (C4D1), after about 6 weeks of nivolumab. Patients all relapsed after autologous stem cell transplantation, and there was variation in brentuximab vedotin exposure. Researchers report purifying CD4+ T cells from thawed PBMCs by magnetic negative selection. In regard to this clone: Its antigen is currently unknown.

Sample: CD4+ T cells from blood, taken before the fourth cycle of nivolumab. The receptor was isolated from a human donor with classical Hodgkin lymphoma. This sequence joins TRBV10-3 and TRBJ1-1; possible D gene TRBD1, 6 bases. The CDR3 DNA sequence: TGTGCCATCAGTGGGAGGGGGGTGAACACTGAAGCTTTCTTT. Protein product: CAISGRGVNTEAFF.